This T cell receptor (beta chain) was found in a study of T-cell memory formation after mild COVID-19. General study points: There was no confirmation that second-wave clones peaking on day 37 were SARS-CoV-2 specific. Cross-reactive memory appears to have joined, as suggested by some responding clones showing up in pre-infection memory.

TCRdb analysed the 5' RACE reads with MiXCR anew, one entry per CDR3 protein. Found here are 400,000 to 500,000 distinct CDR3 sequences, roughly a quarter of them singletons; the top ten hold around 9.5%. As concerns this clonotype: What it binds is unknown.

Trimming left V 7 bases short and J 0 bases short, with 5 bases between. The CDR3 extends over 11 amino acids. Germline V gives CDR1 DFQATT, CDR2 SNEGSKA (reference sequence). The chain uses TRBV20-1 and TRBJ2-3; D is possibly TRBD1 or TRBD2 (5 bases each). Specimen: PBMCs or a T cell subset sorted from them (not recorded which). The clonotype was recovered from an adult woman who had mild COVID-19 (a few samples of this study predate the infection). Cell type and time point are not known. The CDR3 DNA is TGCAGTGGGGGGAGCACAGATACGCAGTATTTT. It yields the protein CSGGSTDTQYF.